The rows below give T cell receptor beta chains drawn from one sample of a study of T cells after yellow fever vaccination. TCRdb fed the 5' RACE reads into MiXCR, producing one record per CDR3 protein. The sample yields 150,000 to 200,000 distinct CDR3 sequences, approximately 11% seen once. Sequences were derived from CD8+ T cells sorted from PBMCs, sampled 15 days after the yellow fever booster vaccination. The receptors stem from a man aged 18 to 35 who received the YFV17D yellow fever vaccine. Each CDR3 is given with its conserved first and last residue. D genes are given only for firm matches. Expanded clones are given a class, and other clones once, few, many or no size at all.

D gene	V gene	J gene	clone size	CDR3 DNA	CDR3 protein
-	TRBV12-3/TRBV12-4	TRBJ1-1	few	TGTGCCAGCAGTCCGTTGGGGAACACTGAAGCTTTCTTT	CASSPLGNTEAFF
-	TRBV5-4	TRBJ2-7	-	TGTGCCAGCAGCTTGGACGTCAATGAGCAGTACTTC	CASSLDVNEQYF
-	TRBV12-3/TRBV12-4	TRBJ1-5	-	TGTGCCAGCAGTTTATTGTTGGTCGGCGGAGCGAATCAGCCCCAGCATTTT	CASSLLLVGGANQPQHF
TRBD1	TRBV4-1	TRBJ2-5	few	TGCGCCAGCAGCCAAAGACAGGGACCCAGGACCCAGTACTTC	CASSQRQGPRTQYF
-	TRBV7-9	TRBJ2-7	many	TGTGCCAGCAGCTTGGGAGAGGGTTACGAGCAGTACTTC	CASSLGEGYEQYF
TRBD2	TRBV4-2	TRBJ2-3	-	TGTGCCAGCAGCCAAGCGGGACTAGCAGGAGATACGCAGTATTTT	CASSQAGLAGDTQYF
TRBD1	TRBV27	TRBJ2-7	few	TGTGCCAGCAGTTCGGGACAGGGGGTGTTCGACGAGCAGTACTTC	CASSSGQGVFDEQYF
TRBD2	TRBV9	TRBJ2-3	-	TGTGCCAGCAGCCAGACTAGCGGCAGCACAGATACGCAGTATTTT	CASSQTSGSTDTQYF
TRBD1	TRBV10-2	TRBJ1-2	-	TGCGCCAGCAGTGAGTTTCCAGGGGGCGTCAGCTATGGCTACACCTTC	CASSEFPGGVSYGYTF
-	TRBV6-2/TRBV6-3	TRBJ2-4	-	TGTGCCAGCAGCAAACTAGGGGCGGAATCTGGTAAAGCCAAAAACATTCAGTACTTC	CASSKLGAESGKAKNIQYF
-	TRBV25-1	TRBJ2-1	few	TGTGCCAGCAGTGAATCGGAACGGGTCTCCTACAATGAGCAGTTCTTC	CASSESERVSYNEQFF
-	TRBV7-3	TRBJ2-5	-	TGTGCCAGCAGCTTAGGCATCCGGACCCCAGAGACCCAGTACTTC	CASSLGIRTPETQYF
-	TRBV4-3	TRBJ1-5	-	TGCGCCAGCAGCCAAGATCTCCCGGGGAGTAGCAATCAGCCCCAGCATTTT	CASSQDLPGSSNQPQHF
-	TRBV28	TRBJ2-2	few	TGTGCCAGCATAGGGCAGGGTCACGGGGAGCTGTTTTTT	CASIGQGHGELFF
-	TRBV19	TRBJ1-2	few	TGTGCCAGTAGTACGGACAGCCCCGGCTCATTTGGCTACACCTTC	CASSTDSPGSFGYTF
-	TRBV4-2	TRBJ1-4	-	TGTGCCAGCAGCTTCAGAGAAAAACTGTTTTTT	CASSFREKLFF
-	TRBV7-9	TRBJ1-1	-	TGTGCCAGCAGCTTCCCAGGTACACCTGAAGCTTTCTTT	CASSFPGTPEAFF
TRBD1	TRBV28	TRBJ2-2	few	TGTGCCAGCAGTTTGACAGGGGACGACACCGGGGAGCTGTTTTTT	CASSLTGDDTGELFF
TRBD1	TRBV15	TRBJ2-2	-	TGTGCCACCAGCTCCCATGGTTTGAGGGGGCGAAACGGGGAGCTGTTTTTT	CATSSHGLRGRNGELFF
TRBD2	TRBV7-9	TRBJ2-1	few	TGTGCCAGCAGCCCCTCCGGGACTAGCGGCTTCAATGAGCAGTTCTTC	CASSPSGTSGFNEQFF
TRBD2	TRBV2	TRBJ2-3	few	TGTGCCAGCGGCGAGACGGCTAGCGGGGGACCAGATACGCAGTATTTT	CASGETASGGPDTQYF
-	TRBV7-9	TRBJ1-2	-	TGTGCCAGCAGCCTAGGGACACCCCTCTATGGCTACACCTTC	CASSLGTPLYGYTF
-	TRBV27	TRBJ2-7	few	TGTGCCAGCCGACGGGGTATGCCCCGAGACGAGCAGTACTTC	CASRRGMPRDEQYF
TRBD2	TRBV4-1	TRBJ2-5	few	TGCGCCAGCAGCCCCGGACTAGGAGTAGAGACCCAGTACTTC	CASSPGLGVETQYF
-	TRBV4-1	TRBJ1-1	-	TGCGCCAGCAGCCAGAAACAGGGCCCCACTGAAGCTTTCTTT	CASSQKQGPTEAFF
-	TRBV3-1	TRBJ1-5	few	TGTGCCAGCACCGACGGTGGGGGTCAGCCCCAGCATTTT	CASTDGGGQPQHF
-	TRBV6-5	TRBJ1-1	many	TGTGCCAGCACCCACGGTCGGGGACATACTGAAGCTTTCTTT	CASTHGRGHTEAFF